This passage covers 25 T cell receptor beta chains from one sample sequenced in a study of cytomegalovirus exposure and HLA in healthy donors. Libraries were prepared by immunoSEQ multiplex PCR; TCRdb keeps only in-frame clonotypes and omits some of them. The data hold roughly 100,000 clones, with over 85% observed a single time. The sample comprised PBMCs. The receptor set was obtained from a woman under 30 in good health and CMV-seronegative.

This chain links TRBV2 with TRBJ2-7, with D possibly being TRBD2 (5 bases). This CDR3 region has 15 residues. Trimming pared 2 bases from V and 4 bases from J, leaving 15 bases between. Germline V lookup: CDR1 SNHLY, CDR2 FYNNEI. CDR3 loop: CASSESVGRGYEQYF. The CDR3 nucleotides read TGTGCCAGCAGTGAATCAGTTGGTCGGGGATACGAGCAGTACTTC.

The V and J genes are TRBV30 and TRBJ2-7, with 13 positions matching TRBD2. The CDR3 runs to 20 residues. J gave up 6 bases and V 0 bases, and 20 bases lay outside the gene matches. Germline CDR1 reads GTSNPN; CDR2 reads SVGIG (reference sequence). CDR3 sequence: CAWSVGYRGLAGWNPSEQYF. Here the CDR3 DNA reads TGTGCCTGGAGTGTAGGGTATCGGGGACTAGCGGGATGGAACCCCTCCGAGCAGTACTTC.

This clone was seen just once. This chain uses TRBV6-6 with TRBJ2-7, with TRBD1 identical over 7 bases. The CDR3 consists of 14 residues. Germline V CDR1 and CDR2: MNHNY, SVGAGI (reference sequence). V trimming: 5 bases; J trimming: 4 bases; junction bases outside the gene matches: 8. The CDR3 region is CASSHDREWYEQYF. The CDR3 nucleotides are TGTGCCAGCAGTCACGACAGGGAGTGGTACGAGCAGTACTTC.

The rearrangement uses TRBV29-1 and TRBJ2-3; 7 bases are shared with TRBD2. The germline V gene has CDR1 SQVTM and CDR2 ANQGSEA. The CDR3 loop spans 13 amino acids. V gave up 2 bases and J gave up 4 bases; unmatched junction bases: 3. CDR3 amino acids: CSVEMGRADTQYF. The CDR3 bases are TGCAGCGTTGAAATGGGGAGGGCAGATACGCAGTATTTT.

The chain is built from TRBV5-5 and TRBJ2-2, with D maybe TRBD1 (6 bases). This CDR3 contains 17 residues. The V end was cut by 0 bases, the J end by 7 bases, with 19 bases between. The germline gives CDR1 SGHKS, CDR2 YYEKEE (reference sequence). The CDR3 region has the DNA TGTGCCAGCAGCTTGGTTGGGGGCAACCAGGTGGGCGGGGAGCTGTTTTTT. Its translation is CASSLVGGNQVGGELFF.

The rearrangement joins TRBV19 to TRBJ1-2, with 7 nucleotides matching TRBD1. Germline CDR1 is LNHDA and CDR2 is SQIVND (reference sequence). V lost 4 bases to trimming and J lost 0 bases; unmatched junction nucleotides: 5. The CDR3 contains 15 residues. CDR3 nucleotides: TGTGCCAGTAGTAACCAGGGGGTTACTAACTATGGCTACACCTTC. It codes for CASSNQGVTNYGYTF. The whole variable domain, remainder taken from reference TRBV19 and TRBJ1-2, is DGGITQSPKYLFRKEGQNVTLSCEQNLNHDAMYWYRQDPGQGLRLIYYSQIVNDFQKGDIAEGYSVSREKKESFPLTVTSAQKNPTAFYLCASSNQGVTNYGYTFGSGTRLTVV.

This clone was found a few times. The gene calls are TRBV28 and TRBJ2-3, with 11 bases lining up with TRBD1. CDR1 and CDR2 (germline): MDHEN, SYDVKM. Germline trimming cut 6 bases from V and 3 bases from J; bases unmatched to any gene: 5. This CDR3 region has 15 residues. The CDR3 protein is CASRSGQGVTDTQYF. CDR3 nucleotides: TGTGCCAGCAGATCGGGACAGGGGGTTACAGATACGCAGTATTTT. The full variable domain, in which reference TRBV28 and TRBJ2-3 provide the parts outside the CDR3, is DVKVTQSSRYLVKRTGEKVFLECVQDMDHENMFWYRQDPGLGLRLIYFSYDVKMKEKGDIPEGYSVSREKKERFSLILESASTNQTSMYLCASRSGQGVTDTQYFGPGTRLTVL.

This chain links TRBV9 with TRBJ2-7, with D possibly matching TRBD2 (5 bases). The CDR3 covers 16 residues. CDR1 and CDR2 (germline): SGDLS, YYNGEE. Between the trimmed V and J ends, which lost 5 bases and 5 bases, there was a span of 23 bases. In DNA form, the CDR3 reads TGTGCCAGCAGTGCTTTCCTCGCCGGACGGGAAGACGAGCAGTACTTC. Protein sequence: CASSAFLAGREDEQYF.

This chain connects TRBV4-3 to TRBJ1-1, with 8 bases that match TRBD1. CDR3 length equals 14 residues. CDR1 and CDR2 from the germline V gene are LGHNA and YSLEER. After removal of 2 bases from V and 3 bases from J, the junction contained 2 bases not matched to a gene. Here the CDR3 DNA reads TGCGCCAGCAGCCAAACAGGGGGATACACTGAAGCTTTCTTT. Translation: CASSQTGGYTEAFF.

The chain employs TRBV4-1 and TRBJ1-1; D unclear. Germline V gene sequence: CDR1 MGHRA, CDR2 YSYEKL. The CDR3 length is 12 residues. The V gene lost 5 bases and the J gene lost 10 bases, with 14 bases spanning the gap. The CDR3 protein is CASSMAGNGAFF. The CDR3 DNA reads TGCGCCAGCAGCATGGCGGGGAATGGAGCTTTCTTT.

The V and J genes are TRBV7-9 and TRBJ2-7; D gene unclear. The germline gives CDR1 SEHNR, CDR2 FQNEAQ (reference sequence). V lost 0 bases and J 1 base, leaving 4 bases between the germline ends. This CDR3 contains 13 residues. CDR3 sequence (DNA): TGTGCCAGCAGCTTAGCTCGGTCCTACGAGCAGTACTTC. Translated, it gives CASSLARSYEQYF.

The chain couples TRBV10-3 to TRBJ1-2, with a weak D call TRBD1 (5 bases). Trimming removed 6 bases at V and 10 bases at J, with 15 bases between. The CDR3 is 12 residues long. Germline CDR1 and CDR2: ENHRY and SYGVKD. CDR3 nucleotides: TGTGCCATCAGCGGGGAGGCAGGGACCTACACCTTC. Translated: CAISGEAGTYTF.

Here the CDR3 DNA reads TGTGCCACCTCGGAGGGGAGTTGGTATGGCTACACCTTC. Translating gives CATSEGSWYGYTF. The V and J genes are TRBV7-2 and TRBJ1-2, with a tentative D call TRBD1 (5 bases). Deletions cut 10 bases from V and 5 bases from J, with 17 bases between. Germline-derived CDR1 and CDR2 are SGHTA and FQGNSA. The CDR3 is 13 residues long.

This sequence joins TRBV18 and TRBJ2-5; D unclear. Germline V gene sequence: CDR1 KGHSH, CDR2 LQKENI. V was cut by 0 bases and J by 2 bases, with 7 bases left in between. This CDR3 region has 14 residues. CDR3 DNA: TGTGCCAGCTCACCACCTTCAGAACAAGAGACCCAGTACTTC. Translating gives CASSPPSEQETQYF.

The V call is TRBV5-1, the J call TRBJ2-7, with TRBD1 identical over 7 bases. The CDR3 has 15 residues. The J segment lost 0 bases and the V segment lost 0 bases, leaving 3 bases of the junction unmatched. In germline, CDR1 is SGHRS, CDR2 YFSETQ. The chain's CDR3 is CASSLAPGGSYEQYF. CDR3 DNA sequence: TGCGCCAGCAGCTTGGCCCCAGGGGGCTCCTACGAGCAGTACTTC.

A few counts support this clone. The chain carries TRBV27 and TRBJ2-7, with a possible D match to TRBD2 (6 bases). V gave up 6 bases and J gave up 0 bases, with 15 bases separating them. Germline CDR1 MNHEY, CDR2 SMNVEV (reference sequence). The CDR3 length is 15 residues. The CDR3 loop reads CASSPEAGSSYEQYF. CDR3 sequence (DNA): TGTGCCAGCAGCCCCGAGGCGGGGAGCTCCTACGAGCAGTACTTC.

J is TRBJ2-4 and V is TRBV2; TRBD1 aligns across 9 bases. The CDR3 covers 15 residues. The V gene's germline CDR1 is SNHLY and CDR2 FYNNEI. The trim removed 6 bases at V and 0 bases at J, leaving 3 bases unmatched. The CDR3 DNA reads TGTGCCAGCAGGGGGACAGGGCGAGCCAAAAACATTCAGTACTTC. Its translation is CASRGTGRAKNIQYF.

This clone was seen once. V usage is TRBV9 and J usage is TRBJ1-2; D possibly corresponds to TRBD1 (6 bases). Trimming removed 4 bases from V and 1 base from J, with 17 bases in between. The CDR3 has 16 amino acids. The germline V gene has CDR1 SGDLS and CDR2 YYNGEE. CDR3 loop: CASSPGAGTNNYGYTF. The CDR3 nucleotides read TGTGCCAGCAGCCCAGGGGCCGGGACAAATAACTATGGCTACACCTTC.

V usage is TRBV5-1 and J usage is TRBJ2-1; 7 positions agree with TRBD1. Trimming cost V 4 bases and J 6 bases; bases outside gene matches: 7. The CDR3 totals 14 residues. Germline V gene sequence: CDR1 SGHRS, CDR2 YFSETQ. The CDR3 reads CASSLSDRANEQFF. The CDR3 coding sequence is TGCGCCAGCAGCCTATCCGACAGGGCCAATGAGCAGTTCTTC.

CDR3 region: CASSPVQNFNEQYF. In DNA, the CDR3 is TGTGCCAGCAGCCCCGTCCAGAATTTTAACGAGCAGTACTTC. The chain has TRBV9 and TRBJ2-7, with D unclear. The CDR3 runs 14 residues. Trimming shortened V by 4 bases and J by 5 bases, and 16 bases separated the two germline ends. Per the germline V gene, CDR1 is SGDLS and CDR2 is YYNGEE.

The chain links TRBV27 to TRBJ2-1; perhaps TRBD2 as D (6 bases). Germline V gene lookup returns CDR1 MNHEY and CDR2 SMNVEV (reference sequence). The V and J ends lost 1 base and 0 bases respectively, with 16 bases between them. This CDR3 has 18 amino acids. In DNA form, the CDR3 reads TGTGCCAGCAGTTTATTGTCTTCTGCGGGGAGCTCCTACAATGAGCAGTTCTTC. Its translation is CASSLLSSAGSSYNEQFF.

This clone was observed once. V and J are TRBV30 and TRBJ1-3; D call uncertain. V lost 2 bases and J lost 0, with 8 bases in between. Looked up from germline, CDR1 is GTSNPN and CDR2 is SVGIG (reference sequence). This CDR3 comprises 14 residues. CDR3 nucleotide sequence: TGTGCCTGGAGTCCAGGCGTCTCTGGAAACACCATATATTTT. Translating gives CAWSPGVSGNTIYF.

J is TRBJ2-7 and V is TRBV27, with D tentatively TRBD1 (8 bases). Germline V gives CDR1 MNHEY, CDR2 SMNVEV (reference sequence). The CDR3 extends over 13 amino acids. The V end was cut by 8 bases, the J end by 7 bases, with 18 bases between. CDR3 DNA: TGTGCCAGCCGAGACAGGGGAGGGCGTGAGCAGTACTTC. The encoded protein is CASRDRGGREQYF.

The CDR3 bases are TGTGCCAGCAGAGACAGGGGGCGCATCTATGGCTACACCTTC. Translated: CASRDRGRIYGYTF. The chain couples TRBV6-1 to TRBJ1-2, with 10 bases matching TRBD1. The germline CDR1 and CDR2 sequences are MNHNS and SASEGT. This CDR3 spans 14 amino acids. Trimming at V came to 6 bases and at J to 4 bases, leaving 5 bases not matched to a gene.

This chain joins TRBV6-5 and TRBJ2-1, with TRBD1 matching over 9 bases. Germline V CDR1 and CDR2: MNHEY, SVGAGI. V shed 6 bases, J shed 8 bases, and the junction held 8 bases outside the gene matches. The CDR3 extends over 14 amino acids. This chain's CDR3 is CASSRDRARDEQFF. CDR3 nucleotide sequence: TGTGCCAGCAGCCGGGACAGGGCCCGGGATGAGCAGTTCTTC.